The sequence of this T cell receptor (beta chain) was determined in a study of T-cell reconstitution after alpha-beta-depleted transplantation in children. A remark on this clonotype: The antigen remains unidentified.

A library of TCRbeta sequences, prepared with unique molecular identifiers, was generated. One entry per CDR3 protein results from TCRdb running MiXCR on the PCR reads. The data contain a few hundred thousand distinct CDR3 sequences, roughly 30% of them seen just once; the ten biggest clones take up approximately 39%. V lost 2 bases and J lost 5; bases outside the gene matches: 6. CDR3 length equals 15 residues. Per germline, CDR1 SGHDT and CDR2 YYEEEE. General study results and limits: Among T cells one year after transplant, newly produced cells accounted for most counts and diversity. By about two months after transplant, alpha-beta T cells reportedly arose from several hundred graft clones that had expanded.

Source: PBMCs, taken before TCRalphabeta/CD19-depleted stem cell transplant. The receptor was derived from a boy under two years old with Wiskott-Aldrich syndrome, due to receive a stem cell transplant. This sequence joins TRBV5-6 and TRBJ2-7; 11 nucleotides align to TRBD1. The CDR3, as DNA: TGTGCCAGCAGCTTCCGGGACAGGGGGGCCCACGAGCAGTACTTC. Protein sequence: CASSFRDRGAHEQYF.